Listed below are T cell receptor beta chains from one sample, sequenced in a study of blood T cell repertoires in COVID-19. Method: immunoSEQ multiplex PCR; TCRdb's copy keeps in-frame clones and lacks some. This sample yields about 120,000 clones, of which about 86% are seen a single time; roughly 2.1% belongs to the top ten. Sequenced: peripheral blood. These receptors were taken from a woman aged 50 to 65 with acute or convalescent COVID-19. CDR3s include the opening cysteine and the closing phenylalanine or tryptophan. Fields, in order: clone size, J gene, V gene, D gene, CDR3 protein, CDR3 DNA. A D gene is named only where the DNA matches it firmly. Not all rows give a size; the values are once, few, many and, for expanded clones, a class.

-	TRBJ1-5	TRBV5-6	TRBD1	CASSPWDSVNQPQHF	TGTGCCAGCAGCCCGTGGGACAGTGTAAATCAGCCCCAGCATTTT
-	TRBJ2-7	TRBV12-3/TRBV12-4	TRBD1	CASSKDRVYEQYF	TGTGCCAGCAGTAAGGACAGGGTGTACGAGCAGTACTTC
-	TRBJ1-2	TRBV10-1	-	CASSESVWGDYGYTF	TGCGCCAGCAGTGAGTCGGTATGGGGAGACTATGGCTACACCTTC
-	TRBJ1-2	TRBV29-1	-	CSARTSGGYGYTF	TGCAGCGCCCGGACATCCGGGGGCTATGGCTACACCTTC
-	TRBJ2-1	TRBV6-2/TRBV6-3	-	CASSYPLGGGGNEQFF	TGTGCCAGCAGTTACCCCCTGGGGGGAGGGGGCAATGAGCAGTTCTTC
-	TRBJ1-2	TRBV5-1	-	CASSLIPPELFDGYTF	TGCGCCAGCAGCTTGATCCCCCCGGAGCTATTCGATGGCTACACCTTC
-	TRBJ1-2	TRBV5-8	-	CASSYGQDYGYTF	TGTGCCAGCAGCTATGGCCAGGACTATGGCTACACCTTC
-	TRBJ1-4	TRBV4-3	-	CASSVTFGGDEKLFF	TGCGCCAGCAGCGTTACGTTCGGGGGGGACGAAAAACTGTTTTTT
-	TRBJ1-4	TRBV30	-	CAWSEREKLFF	TGTGCCTGGAGTGAGCGTGAAAAACTGTTTTTT
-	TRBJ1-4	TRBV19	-	CASSILGSEGEKLFF	TGTGCCAGTAGTATACTTGGCAGTGAGGGTGAAAAACTGTTTTTT
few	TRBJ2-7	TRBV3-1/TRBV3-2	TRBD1	CASSQPQGKGSSYEQYF	TGTGCCAGCAGCCAACCACAGGGGAAAGGGAGCTCCTACGAGCAGTACTTC
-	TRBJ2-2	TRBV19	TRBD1	CASSVDRVYTGELFF	TGTGCCAGTAGTGTCGACAGGGTGTACACCGGGGAGCTGTTTTTT